These T cell receptor beta chains were read from a single sample in a study of T cell repertoires in cytomegalovirus infection. TCRdb called the reads again in MiXCR, with one record for every CDR3 protein. Here the sample spans about 310,000 distinct CDR3 sequences, 17% being singletons. The sample was PBMCs. Receptor source: a human donor in good health (CMV status not recorded). Some clones in this sample may be carry-over from other donors' samples. The CDR3 runs from the conserved cysteine through the conserved F or W. The D gene is left open where the match is weak. Part of the rows lack a size; the others show once, few, many or a class for expanded clones.

v_gene	abundance	d_gene	j_gene	CDR3aa	CDR3nt
TRBV20-1	many	NA	TRBJ2-7	CSARVEGRRYEQYF	TGCAGTGCTAGAGTTGAGGGCAGGCGATACGAGCAGTACTTC
TRBV20-1	many	TRBD1	TRBJ2-5	CSARALTGIGETQYF	TGCAGTGCTAGAGCTCTGACAGGGATTGGAGAGACCCAGTACTTC
TRBV7-2	many	TRBD2	TRBJ2-5	CASSTPSGGAQTQYF	TGTGCCAGCAGCACCCCTAGCGGGGGGGCTCAGACCCAGTACTTC
TRBV10-3	NA	NA	TRBJ2-3	CASRNDSTDTQYF	TGTGCCTCCAGAAACGACAGCACAGATACGCAGTATTTT
TRBV19	many	NA	TRBJ2-1	CASSMWEDEQFF	TGTGCCAGTAGTATGTGGGAGGATGAGCAGTTCTTC
TRBV28	few	NA	TRBJ2-7	CASSFRGTQYEQYF	TGTGCCAGCAGTTTTAGGGGGACCCAGTACGAGCAGTACTTC
TRBV27	NA	TRBD1	TRBJ2-2	CASSYRGANTGELFF	TGTGCCAGCAGTTACAGGGGGGCGAACACCGGGGAGCTGTTTTTT
TRBV4-2	many	TRBD2	TRBJ2-5	CASSQDISGGATTQYF	TGTGCCAGCAGCCAAGACATTAGCGGGGGGGCCACGACCCAGTACTTC
TRBV28	NA	NA	TRBJ1-6	CASSFGKGSSYNSPLHF	TGTGCCAGCAGTTTTGGCAAGGGGAGCTCCTATAATTCACCCCTCCACTTT
TRBV10-3	few	NA	TRBJ1-6	CAISGTPGANSPLHF	TGTGCCATCAGTGGAACACCTGGGGCTAATTCACCCCTCCACTTT
TRBV6-2/TRBV6-3	NA	NA	TRBJ1-1	CASSYSKSRNTEAFF	TGTGCCAGCAGTTACTCGAAGTCAAGGAACACTGAAGCTTTCTTT
TRBV7-2	many	NA	TRBJ1-6	CASSLMGSPNNSPLHF	TGTGCCAGCAGCTTAATGGGAAGCCCCAATAATTCACCCCTCCACTTT
TRBV20-1	few	NA	TRBJ1-2	CSASQGHTVVGGYTF	TGCAGTGCTAGCCAGGGACACACCGTGGTTGGTGGCTACACCTTC
TRBV12-3/TRBV12-4	many	NA	TRBJ1-1	CASTAFFARNTEAFF	TGTGCCAGCACTGCGTTCTTTGCTAGGAACACTGAAGCTTTCTTT
TRBV2	many	TRBD1	TRBJ1-6	CASTSRSGGVGSPLHF	TGTGCCAGCACCTCCCGGTCAGGGGGCGTAGGATCACCCCTCCACTTT
TRBV7-2	many	TRBD2	TRBJ2-3	CASSLGGGATDTQYF	TGTGCCAGCAGCCTCGGGGGGGGGGCGACAGATACGCAGTATTTT
TRBV24-1	few	NA	TRBJ2-3	CATSEPDSDTQYF	TGTGCCACCAGTGAACCGGACAGTGATACGCAGTATTTT
TRBV20-1	NA	NA	TRBJ1-4	CSARDLRLSNEKLFF	TGCAGTGCTAGAGATCTAAGGCTGTCAAATGAAAAACTGTTTTTT